These 19 T cell receptor beta chains came from one sample sequenced in a study of cytomegalovirus exposure and HLA in healthy donors. Both 60 Vbeta primers and 13 Jbeta primers went into the PCR. Clones were sequenced by immunoSEQ multiplex PCR, and TCRdb holds only the in-frame ones, with some missing. The sample carries 150,000 to 200,000 clones, 87% recorded once. The sequencing input was PBMCs. Receptors were obtained from a boy younger than 10 in good health and CMV-seronegative.

In this sample, this clone turned up once. V is TRBV5-4 and J is TRBJ2-1; D is unresolved. Trimming shortened V by 2 bases and J by 5 bases, and 8 bases separated the two germline ends. The CDR3 has 13 residues. The germline V gene encodes CDR1 SGHNT and CDR2 YYREEE (reference sequence). CDR3 nucleotides: TGTGCCAGCAGCTTATCGTCCGACAATGAGCAGTTCTTC. The encoded protein is CASSLSSDNEQFF.

The chain has TRBV6-5 and TRBJ2-3; D gene ambiguous. CDR1 and CDR2 from the germline V gene are MNHEY and SVGAGI. The CDR3 has 14 residues. Trimming took 2 bases from V and 0 from J, leaving 6 bases between them. The CDR3 loop is CASSYVTSTDTQYF. The CDR3 DNA reads TGTGCCAGCAGTTACGTGACTAGCACAGATACGCAGTATTTT.

This clone has more than one count but fewer than ten. The chain links TRBV6-1 to TRBJ2-2, with D perhaps matching TRBD1 (6 bases). V was cut by 6 bases and J by 7 bases, with 15 bases left in between. This CDR3 has 14 amino acids. Germline V gene lookup returns CDR1 MNHNS and CDR2 SASEGT. Here the CDR3 DNA reads TGTGCCAGCAGGCAGGGGCGAAGTGGCGGGGAGCTGTTTTTT. Protein: CASRQGRSGGELFF.

This clone was detected once. The rearrangement joins TRBV29-1 to TRBJ2-5; 9 bases match TRBD1. Per germline, CDR1 SQVTM and CDR2 ANQGSEA. This CDR3 contains 13 residues. The trim removed 5 bases at V and 4 bases at J, leaving 5 bases unmatched. The CDR3 bases are TGCAGCGTTATTGGGACAGGGAGAGAGACCCAGTACTTC. This translates into CSVIGTGRETQYF. Supplemented by reference TRBV29-1 and TRBJ2-5, the full variable domain reads SAVISQKPSRDICQRGTSLTIQCQVDSQVTMMFWYRQQPGQSLTLIATANQGSEATYESGFVIDKFPISRPNLTFSTLTVSNMSPEDSSIYLCSVIGTGRETQYFGPGTRLLVL.

The rearrangement joins TRBV5-6 to TRBJ2-7; TRBD1 matches at 8 bases. The V gene end was trimmed by 0 bases and the J gene end by 2 bases; junction bases not matched to a gene: 4. CDR1 is SGHDT, CDR2 YYEEEE, per germline. The CDR3 runs 15 residues. This CDR3 reads CASSLGGQGAYEQYF. The CDR3 coding sequence is TGTGCCAGCAGCTTGGGAGGACAGGGTGCCTACGAGCAGTACTTC. Looking up the rest from reference TRBV5-6 and TRBJ2-7 gives the full variable domain: DAGVTQSPTHLIKTRGQQVTLRCSPKSGHDTVSWYQQALGQGPQFIFQYYEEEERQRGNFPDRFSGHQFPNYSSELNVNALLLGDSALYLCASSLGGQGAYEQYFGPGTRLTVT.

This clone was seen once. The chain employs TRBV10-2 and TRBJ2-3; 13 bases are a match to TRBD2. J was trimmed by 5 bases and V by 6 bases; bases with no gene match: 5. Germline values: CDR1 WSHSY, CDR2 SAAADI. There are 15 residues in the CDR3. CDR3 region: CASRVRLAGGDTQYF. The CDR3 DNA is TGCGCCAGCAGGGTCCGACTAGCGGGGGGAGATACGCAGTATTTT.

The CDR3 DNA sequence: TGTGCCAGTAGTTCTGGGGCGGGGGCCTACAATGAGCAGTTCTTC. Protein: CASSSGAGAYNEQFF. The chain links TRBV19 to TRBJ2-1, with 7 bases that match TRBD2. CDR3 length: 15 amino acids. V lost 5 bases and J lost 2; bases outside the gene matches: 6. Germline V lookup: CDR1 LNHDA, CDR2 SQIVND (reference sequence).

The V call is TRBV19, the J call TRBJ2-1; a weak D match, TRBD2 (5 bases). Germline CDR1 LNHDA, CDR2 SQIVND (reference sequence). The CDR3 loop spans 14 amino acids. Trimming left V 7 bases short and J 4 bases short, with 14 bases between. The CDR3 loop is CASNLGEGYNEQFF. CDR3 DNA sequence: TGTGCCAGTAACCTAGGTGAGGGTTACAATGAGCAGTTCTTC.

This chain uses TRBV9 with TRBJ1-1, with 10 positions matching TRBD1. Losses at the gene ends were 3 bases for V and 1 base for J; bases not matched to a gene: 6. CDR3 size: 16 residues. CDR1 SGDLS and CDR2 YYNGEE come from the germline V gene. CDR3 region: CASSARRTGGNTEAFF. In DNA, the CDR3 is TGTGCCAGCAGCGCCCGTAGGACAGGGGGGAACACTGAAGCTTTCTTT.

This clone has just a few counts. This chain links TRBV5-6 with TRBJ2-1; maybe TRBD2 (7 bases). Per germline, CDR1 SGHDT and CDR2 YYEEEE. The CDR3 has 15 amino acids. The ends were cut back, 4 bases at V and 5 bases at J, with 16 bases in the middle. This CDR3 reads CASSPPTGRDNEQFF. The CDR3 bases are TGTGCCAGCAGCCCACCCACAGGGAGGGACAATGAGCAGTTCTTC.

This CDR3 is CASRDRANYGYTF. The DNA of the CDR3 is TGCGCCAGCCGGGACAGAGCTAACTATGGCTACACCTTC. J is TRBJ1-2 and V is TRBV10-1; 7 bases align to TRBD1. CDR1 is WNHNN, CDR2 SYGVQD, per germline (reference sequence). The CDR3 runs to 13 residues. V lost 8 bases and J lost 0; bases outside the gene matches: 3.

The chain couples TRBV19 to TRBJ1-1, with a weak D call TRBD1 (5 bases). CDR1 and CDR2 (germline): LNHDA, SQIVND (reference sequence). This CDR3 is built from 14 residues. V dropped 5 bases and J dropped 4 bases, with 14 bases sitting between them. The CDR3 sequence: CASSLPGLITEAFF. DNA for the CDR3: TGTGCCAGTAGTTTACCGGGACTGATCACTGAAGCTTTCTTT.

The chain combines TRBV7-3 with TRBJ2-5, with 8 bases that match TRBD1. V lost 4 bases, J lost 5 bases, and 18 bases stayed unmatched. Germline V gene data show CDR1 as SGHTA and CDR2 as FQGTGA. The CDR3 sequence is 18 residues long. The CDR3 sequence is CASSSPRLRTGPQETQYF. DNA for the CDR3: TGTGCCAGCAGCTCCCCCCGTTTAAGGACAGGGCCCCAGGAGACCCAGTACTTC. The full variable domain, with the rest looked up from reference TRBV7-3 and TRBJ2-5, is GAGVSQTPSNKVTEKGKYVELRCDPISGHTALYWYRQSLGQGPEFLIYFQGTGAADDSGLPNDRFFAVRPEGSVSTLKIQRTERGDSAVYLCASSSPRLRTGPQETQYFGPGTRLLVL.

The J gene is TRBJ2-3, the V gene TRBV28; D is possibly TRBD2 (5 bases). Looked up from germline, CDR1 is MDHEN and CDR2 is SYDVKM. This CDR3 region has 15 residues. Trimming stripped 4 bases from V and 2 bases from J, with 13 bases between. The CDR3 reads CASSSARGNTDTQYF. The DNA of the CDR3 is TGTGCCAGCAGTTCGGCTCGGGGAAACACAGATACGCAGTATTTT. The whole variable domain, filled in from reference TRBV28 and TRBJ2-3, reads DVKVTQSSRYLVKRTGEKVFLECVQDMDHENMFWYRQDPGLGLRLIYFSYDVKMKEKGDIPEGYSVSREKKERFSLILESASTNQTSMYLCASSSARGNTDTQYFGPGTRLTVL.

The chain links TRBV5-1 to TRBJ2-1, with a possible D match to TRBD2 (6 bases). This CDR3 is built from 13 residues. V was shortened by 0 bases and J by 12 bases, with 13 bases between the two germline ends. Looked up from germline, CDR1 is SGHRS and CDR2 is YFSETQ. The CDR3 nucleotides read TGCGCCAGCAGCTTGGAGCTAGCCGGGAGGCAGTTCTTC. Protein: CASSLELAGRQFF.

The genes are TRBV10-3 and TRBJ2-7; TRBD1 aligns across 7 bases. The germline V gene encodes CDR1 ENHRY and CDR2 SYGVKD. The CDR3 is 11 residues long. V shed 9 bases and J 6 bases; nucleotides not matched to a gene: 5. The DNA of the CDR3 is TGTGCCATTGGACCAGGGGGCGAGCAGTACTTC. It yields the protein CAIGPGGEQYF.

The chain employs TRBV15 and TRBJ1-1; D possibly corresponds to TRBD1 (5 bases). The germline V gene encodes CDR1 LNHNV and CDR2 YYDKDF (reference sequence). With 1 base removed from V and 0 bases from J, the gap between germline ends came to 12 bases. There are 16 residues in the CDR3. In nucleotides, the CDR3 is TGTGCCACCAGCAGAGGCACGGGGGAGATGAACACTGAAGCTTTCTTT. It translates to CATSRGTGEMNTEAFF. Full variable domain (outside the CDR3, taken from reference TRBV15 and TRBJ1-1): DAMVIQNPRYQVTQFGKPVTLSCSQTLNHNVMYWYQQKSSQAPKLLFHYYDKDFNNEADTPDNFQSRRPNTSFCFLDIRSPGLGDTAMYLCATSRGTGEMNTEAFFGQGTRLTVV.

This clone was seen just once. One end of the junction is discordant with germline, which a read error may explain. V is TRBV7-9 and J is TRBJ1-2; D unresolved. CDR3 length equals 13 residues. Germline V gives CDR1 SEHNR, CDR2 FQNEAQ (reference sequence). This CDR3 reads CASSLVTNNGYTF. Written as DNA, the CDR3 is TGTGCCAGCAGCTTAGTAACTAACAATGGCTACACCTTC.

CDR3 coding DNA: TGTGCCAGCAGCTGGAAGGGGACAGGGATCTCTGGAAACACCATATATTTT. Translation gives CASSWKGTGISGNTIYF. The V call is TRBV5-5, the J call TRBJ1-3, with 9 bases fitting TRBD1. The CDR3 spans 17 residues. CDR1 is SGHKS and CDR2 is YYEKEE in the germline V gene (reference sequence). Trimming removed 3 bases from V and 0 bases from J; junction bases left unmatched: 7.